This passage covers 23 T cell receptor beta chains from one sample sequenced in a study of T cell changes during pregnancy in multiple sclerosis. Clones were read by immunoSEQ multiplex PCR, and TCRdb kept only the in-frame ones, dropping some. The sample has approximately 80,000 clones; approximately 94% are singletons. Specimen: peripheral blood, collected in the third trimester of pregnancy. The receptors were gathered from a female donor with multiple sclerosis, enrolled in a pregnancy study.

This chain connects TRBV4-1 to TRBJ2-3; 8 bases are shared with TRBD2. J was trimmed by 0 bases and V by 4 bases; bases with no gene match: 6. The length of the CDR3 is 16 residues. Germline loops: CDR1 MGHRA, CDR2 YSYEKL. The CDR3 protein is CASSPTERGSTDTQYF. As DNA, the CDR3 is TGCGCCAGCAGCCCCACAGAGCGGGGGAGCACAGATACGCAGTATTTT.

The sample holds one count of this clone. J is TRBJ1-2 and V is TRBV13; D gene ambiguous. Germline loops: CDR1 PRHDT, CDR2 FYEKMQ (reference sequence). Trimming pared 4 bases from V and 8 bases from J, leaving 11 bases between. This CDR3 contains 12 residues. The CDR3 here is CASSYLLTGYTF. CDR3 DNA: TGTGCCAGCAGCTACCTCTTGACAGGCTACACCTTC.

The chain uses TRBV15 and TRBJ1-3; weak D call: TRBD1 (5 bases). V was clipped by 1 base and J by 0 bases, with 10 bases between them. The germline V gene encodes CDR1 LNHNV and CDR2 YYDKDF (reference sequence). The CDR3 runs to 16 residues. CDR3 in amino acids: CATSRGRGLSGNTIYF. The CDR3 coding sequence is TGTGCCACCAGCAGAGGAAGGGGCCTCTCTGGAAACACCATATATTTT.

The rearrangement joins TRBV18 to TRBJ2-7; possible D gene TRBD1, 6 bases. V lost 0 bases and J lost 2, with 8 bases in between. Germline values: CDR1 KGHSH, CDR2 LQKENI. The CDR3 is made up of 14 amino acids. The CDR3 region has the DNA TGTGCCAGCTCACCACCCCAGGGGACCTACGAGCAGTACTTC. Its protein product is CASSPPQGTYEQYF.

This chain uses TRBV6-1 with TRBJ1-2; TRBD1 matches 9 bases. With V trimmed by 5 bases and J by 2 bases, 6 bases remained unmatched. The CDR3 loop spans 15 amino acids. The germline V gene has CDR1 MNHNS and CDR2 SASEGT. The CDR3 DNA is TGTGCCAGCAGTTCCATGGGGACAGGGAACTATGGCTACACCTTC. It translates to CASSSMGTGNYGYTF.

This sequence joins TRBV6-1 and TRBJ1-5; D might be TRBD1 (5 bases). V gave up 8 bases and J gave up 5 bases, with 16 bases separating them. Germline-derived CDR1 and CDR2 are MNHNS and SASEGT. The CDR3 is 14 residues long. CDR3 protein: CASEDRGLYQPQHF. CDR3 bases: TGTGCCAGCGAAGACAGAGGCCTTTATCAGCCCCAGCATTTT.

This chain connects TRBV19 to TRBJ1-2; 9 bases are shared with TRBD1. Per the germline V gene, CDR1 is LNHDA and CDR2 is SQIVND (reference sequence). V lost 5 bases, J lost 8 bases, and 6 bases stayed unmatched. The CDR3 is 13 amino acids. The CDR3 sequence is CASSLGTGYGYTF. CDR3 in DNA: TGTGCCAGTAGTCTAGGGACAGGGTACGGCTACACCTTC.

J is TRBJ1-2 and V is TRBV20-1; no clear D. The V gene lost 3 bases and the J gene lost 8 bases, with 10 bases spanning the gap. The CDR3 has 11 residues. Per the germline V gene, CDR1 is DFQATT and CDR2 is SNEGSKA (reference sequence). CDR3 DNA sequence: TGCAGTGCTAGTTCCGTTGTGGGCTACACCTTC. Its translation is CSASSVVGYTF.

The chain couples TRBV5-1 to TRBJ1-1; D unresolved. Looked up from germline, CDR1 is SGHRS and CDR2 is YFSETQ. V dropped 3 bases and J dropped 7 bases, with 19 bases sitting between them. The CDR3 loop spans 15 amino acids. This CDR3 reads CASSYMARGGGEAFF. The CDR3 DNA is TGCGCCAGCAGCTATATGGCCCGGGGTGGTGGTGAAGCTTTCTTT.

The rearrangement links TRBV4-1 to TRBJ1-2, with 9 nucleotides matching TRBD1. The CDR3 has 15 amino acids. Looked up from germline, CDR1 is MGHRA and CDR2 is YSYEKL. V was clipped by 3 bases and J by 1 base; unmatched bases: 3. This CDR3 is CASSQPGQGNYGYTF. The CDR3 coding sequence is TGCGCCAGCAGCCAGCCGGGACAGGGTAACTATGGCTACACCTTC.

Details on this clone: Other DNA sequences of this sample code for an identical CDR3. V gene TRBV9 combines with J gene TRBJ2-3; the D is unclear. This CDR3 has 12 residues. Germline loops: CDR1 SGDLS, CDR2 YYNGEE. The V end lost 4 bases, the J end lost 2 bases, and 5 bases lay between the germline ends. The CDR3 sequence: CASSPNTDTQYF. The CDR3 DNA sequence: TGTGCCAGCAGCCCTAACACAGATACGCAGTATTTT.

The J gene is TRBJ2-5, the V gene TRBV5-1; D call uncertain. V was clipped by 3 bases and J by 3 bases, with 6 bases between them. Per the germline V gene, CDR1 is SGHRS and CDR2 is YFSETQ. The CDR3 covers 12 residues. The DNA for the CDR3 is TGCGCCAGCAGCTGGCCCGAAGAGACCCAGTACTTC. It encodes CASSWPEETQYF.

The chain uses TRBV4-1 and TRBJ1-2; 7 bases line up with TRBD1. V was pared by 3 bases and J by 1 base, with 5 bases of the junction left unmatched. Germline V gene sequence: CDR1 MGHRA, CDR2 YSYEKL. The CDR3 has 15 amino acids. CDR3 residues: CASSQPTGDNYGYTF. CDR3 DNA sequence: TGCGCCAGCAGCCAGCCAACAGGGGATAACTATGGCTACACCTTC.

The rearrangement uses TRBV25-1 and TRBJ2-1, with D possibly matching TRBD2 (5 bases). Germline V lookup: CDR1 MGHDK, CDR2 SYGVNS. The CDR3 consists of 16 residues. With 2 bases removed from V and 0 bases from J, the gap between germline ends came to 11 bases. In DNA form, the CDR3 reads TGTGCCAGCAGTGAAGTTAGAGGGAGCTCCTACAATGAGCAGTTCTTC. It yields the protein CASSEVRGSSYNEQFF.

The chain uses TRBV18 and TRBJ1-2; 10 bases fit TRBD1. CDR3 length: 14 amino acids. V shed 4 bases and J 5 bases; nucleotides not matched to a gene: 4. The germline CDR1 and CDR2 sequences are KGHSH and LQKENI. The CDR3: CASSLGTGDYGYTF. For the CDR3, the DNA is TGTGCCAGCTCACTGGGGACAGGGGATTATGGCTACACCTTC.

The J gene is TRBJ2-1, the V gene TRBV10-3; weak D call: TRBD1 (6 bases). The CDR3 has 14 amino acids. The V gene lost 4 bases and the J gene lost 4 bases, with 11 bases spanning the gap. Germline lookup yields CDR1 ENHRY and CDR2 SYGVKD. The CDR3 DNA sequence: TGTGCCATCAGTGGATCAACAGGGTACAATGAGCAGTTCTTC. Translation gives CAISGSTGYNEQFF.

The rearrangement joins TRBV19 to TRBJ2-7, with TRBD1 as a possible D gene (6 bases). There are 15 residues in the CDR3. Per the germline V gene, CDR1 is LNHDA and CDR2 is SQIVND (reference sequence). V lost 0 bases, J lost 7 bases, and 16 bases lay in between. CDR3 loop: CASSIDAQWTVEQYF. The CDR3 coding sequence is TGTGCCAGTAGTATAGATGCACAGTGGACAGTGGAGCAGTACTTC.

This CDR3 is CASSVGQGVSYEQYF. CDR3 coding DNA: TGTGCCAGCTCAGTCGGACAGGGGGTTTCCTACGAGCAGTACTTC. J is TRBJ2-7 and V is TRBV18, with 10 bases aligning to TRBD1. The trim removed 5 bases at V and 1 base at J, leaving 5 bases unmatched. Germline CDR1 KGHSH, CDR2 LQKENI. The CDR3 has 15 residues.

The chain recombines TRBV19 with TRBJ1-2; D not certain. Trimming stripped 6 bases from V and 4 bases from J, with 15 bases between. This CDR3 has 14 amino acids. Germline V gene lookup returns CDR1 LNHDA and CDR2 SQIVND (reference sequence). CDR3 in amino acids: CASSPSPKSYGYTF. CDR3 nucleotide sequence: TGTGCCAGTAGCCCATCCCCTAAATCCTATGGCTACACCTTC.

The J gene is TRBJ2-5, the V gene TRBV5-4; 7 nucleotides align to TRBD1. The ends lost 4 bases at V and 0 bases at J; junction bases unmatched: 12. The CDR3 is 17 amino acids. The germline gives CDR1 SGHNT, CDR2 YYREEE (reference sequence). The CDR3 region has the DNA TGTGCCAGCAGCAATGGACAGGTGCGCTCCCACCAAGAGACCCAGTACTTC. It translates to CASSNGQVRSHQETQYF.

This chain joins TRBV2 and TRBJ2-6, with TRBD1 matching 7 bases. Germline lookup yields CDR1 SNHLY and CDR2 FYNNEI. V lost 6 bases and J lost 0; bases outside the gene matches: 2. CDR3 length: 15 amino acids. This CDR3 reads CASRGGYSGANVLTF. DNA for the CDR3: TGTGCCAGCAGAGGGGGCTACTCTGGGGCCAACGTCCTGACTTTC.

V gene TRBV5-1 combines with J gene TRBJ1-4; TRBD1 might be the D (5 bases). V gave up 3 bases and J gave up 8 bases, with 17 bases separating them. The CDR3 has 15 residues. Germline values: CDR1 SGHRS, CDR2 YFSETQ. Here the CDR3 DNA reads TGCGCCAGCAGCTCCGACCGACCGGGGGAAGAAAAACTGTTTTTT. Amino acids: CASSSDRPGEEKLFF.

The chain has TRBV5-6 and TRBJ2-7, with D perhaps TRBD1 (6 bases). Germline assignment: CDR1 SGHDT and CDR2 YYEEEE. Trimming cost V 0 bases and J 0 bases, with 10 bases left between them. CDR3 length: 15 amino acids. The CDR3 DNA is TGTGCCAGCAGCTTGGTTAGGGGGAACTCCTACGAGCAGTACTTC. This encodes CASSLVRGNSYEQYF. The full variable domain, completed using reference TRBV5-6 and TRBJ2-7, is DAGVTQSPTHLIKTRGQQVTLRCSPKSGHDTVSWYQQALGQGPQFIFQYYEEEERQRGNFPDRFSGHQFPNYSSELNVNALLLGDSALYLCASSLVRGNSYEQYFGPGTRLTVT.